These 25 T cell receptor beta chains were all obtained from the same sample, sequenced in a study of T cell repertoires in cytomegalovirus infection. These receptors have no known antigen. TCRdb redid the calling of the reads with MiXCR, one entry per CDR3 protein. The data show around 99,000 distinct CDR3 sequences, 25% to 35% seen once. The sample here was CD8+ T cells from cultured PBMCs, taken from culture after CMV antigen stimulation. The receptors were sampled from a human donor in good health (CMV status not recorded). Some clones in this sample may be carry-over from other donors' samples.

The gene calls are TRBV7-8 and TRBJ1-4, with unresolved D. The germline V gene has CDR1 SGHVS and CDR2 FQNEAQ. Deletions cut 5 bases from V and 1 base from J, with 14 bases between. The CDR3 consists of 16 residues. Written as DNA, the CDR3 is TGTGCCAGCAGCCTAGAAGCAGGCCTAACTAATGAAAAACTGTTTTTT. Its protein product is CASSLEAGLTNEKLFF.

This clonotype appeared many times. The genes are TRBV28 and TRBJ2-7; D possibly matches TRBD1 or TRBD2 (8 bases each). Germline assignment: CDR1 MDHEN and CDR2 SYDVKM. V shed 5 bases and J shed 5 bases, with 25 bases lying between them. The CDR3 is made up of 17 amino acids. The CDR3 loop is CASSGGTGPGGVDEQYF. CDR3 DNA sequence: TGTGCCAGCAGTGGGGGGACAGGCCCCGGGGGGGTGGACGAGCAGTACTTC.

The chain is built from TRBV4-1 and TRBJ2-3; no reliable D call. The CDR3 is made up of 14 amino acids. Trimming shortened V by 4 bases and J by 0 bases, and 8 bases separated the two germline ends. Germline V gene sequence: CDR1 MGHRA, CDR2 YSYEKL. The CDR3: CASSRRFSTDTQYF. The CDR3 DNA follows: TGCGCCAGCAGCCGACGATTTAGCACAGATACGCAGTATTTT.

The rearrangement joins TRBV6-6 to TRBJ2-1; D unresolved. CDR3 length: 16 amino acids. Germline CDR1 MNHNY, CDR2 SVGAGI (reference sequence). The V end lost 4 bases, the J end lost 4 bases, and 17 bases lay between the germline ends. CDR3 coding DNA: TGTGCCAGCAGTTCCACCCGCCCCACAGATTACAATGAGCAGTTCTTC. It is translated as CASSSTRPTDYNEQFF.

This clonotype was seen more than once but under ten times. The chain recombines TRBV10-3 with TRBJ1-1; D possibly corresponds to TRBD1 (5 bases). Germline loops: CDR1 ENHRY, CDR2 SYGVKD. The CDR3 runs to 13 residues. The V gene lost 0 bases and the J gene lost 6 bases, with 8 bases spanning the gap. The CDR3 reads CAISESGGAEAFF. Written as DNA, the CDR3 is TGTGCCATCAGTGAGTCGGGGGGGGCTGAAGCTTTCTTT.

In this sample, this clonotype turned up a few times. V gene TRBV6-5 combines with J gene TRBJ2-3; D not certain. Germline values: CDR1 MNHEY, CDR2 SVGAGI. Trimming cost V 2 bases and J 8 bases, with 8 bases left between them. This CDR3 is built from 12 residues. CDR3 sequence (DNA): TGTGCCAGCAGTTACAGTTGGGGTACGCAGTATTTT. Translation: CASSYSWGTQYF.

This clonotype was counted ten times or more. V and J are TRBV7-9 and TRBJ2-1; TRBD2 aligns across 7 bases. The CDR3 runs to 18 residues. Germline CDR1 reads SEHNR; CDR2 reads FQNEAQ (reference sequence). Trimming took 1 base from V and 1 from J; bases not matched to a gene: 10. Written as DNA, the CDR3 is TGTGCCAGCAGCTTAGTGAGGGTAGAAGCGGGGTCCTACAATGAGCAGTTCTTC. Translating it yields CASSLVRVEAGSYNEQFF.

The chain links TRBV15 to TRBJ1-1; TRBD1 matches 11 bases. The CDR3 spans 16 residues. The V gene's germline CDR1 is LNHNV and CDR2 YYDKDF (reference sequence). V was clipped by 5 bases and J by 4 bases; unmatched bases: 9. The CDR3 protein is CATSGVTGQGGTEAFF. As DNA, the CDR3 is TGTGCCACCAGCGGCGTGACGGGACAGGGGGGCACTGAAGCTTTCTTT.

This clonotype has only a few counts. The CDR3 sequence: CASNPEPGSTFYGYTF. CDR3 sequence (DNA): TGTGCCAGTAATCCGGAGCCCGGGTCAACTTTCTATGGCTACACCTTC. The chain combines TRBV19 with TRBJ1-2; the D is unclear. Trimming pared 7 bases from V and 4 bases from J, leaving 22 bases between. The length of the CDR3 is 16 residues. Germline V lookup: CDR1 LNHDA, CDR2 SQIVND (reference sequence).

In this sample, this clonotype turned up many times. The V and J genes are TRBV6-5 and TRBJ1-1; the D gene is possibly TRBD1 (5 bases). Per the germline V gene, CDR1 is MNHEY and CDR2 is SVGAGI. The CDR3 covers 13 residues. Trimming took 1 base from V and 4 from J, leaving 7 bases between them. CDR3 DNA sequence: TGTGCCAGCAGTTACTTGGGGCTCACTGAAGCTTTCTTT. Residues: CASSYLGLTEAFF.

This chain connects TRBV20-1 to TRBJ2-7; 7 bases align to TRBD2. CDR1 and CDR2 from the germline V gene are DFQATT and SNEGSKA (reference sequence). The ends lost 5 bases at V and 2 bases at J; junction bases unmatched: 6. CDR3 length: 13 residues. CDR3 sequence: CSALAGLTYEQYF. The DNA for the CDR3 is TGCAGTGCTTTAGCGGGTCTGACCTACGAGCAGTACTTC.

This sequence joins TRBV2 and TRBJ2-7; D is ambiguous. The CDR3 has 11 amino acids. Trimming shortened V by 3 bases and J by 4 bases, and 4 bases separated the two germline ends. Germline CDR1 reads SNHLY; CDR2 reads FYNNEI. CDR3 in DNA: TGTGCCAGCAGTGACATGTACGAGCAGTACTTC. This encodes CASSDMYEQYF.

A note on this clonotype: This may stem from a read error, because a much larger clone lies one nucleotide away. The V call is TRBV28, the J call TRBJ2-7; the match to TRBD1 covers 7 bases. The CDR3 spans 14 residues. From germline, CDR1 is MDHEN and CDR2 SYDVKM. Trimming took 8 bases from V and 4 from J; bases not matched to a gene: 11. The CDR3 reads CASGYSGTDYEQYF. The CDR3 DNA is TGTGCCAGCGGTTATTCCGGGACAGATTACGAGCAGTACTTC.

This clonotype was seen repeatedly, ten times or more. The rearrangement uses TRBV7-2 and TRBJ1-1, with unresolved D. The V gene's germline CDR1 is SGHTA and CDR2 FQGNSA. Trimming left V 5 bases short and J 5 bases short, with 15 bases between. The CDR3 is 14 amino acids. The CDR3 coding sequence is TGTGCCAGCAGCCTAGGGATGGGTTGGACTGAAGCTTTCTTT. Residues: CASSLGMGWTEAFF.

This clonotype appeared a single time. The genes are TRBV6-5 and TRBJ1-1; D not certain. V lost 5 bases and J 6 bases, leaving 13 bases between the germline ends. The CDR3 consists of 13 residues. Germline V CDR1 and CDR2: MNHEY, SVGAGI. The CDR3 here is CASSRQAVAEAFF. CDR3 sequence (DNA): TGTGCCAGCAGTCGCCAGGCCGTGGCTGAAGCTTTCTTT.

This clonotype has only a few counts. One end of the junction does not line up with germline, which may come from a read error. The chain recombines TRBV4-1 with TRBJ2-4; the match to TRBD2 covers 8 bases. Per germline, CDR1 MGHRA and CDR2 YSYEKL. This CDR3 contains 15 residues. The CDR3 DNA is TGCGCCAGCAGCCAAGAACGGGGGGGACGGGACGGGCTTTGGTTC. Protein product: CASSQERGGRDGLWF.

The CDR3 DNA sequence: TGCGCCAGCAGCCAAGGGGGGGTTCCCTACAATGAGCAGTTCTTC. Protein: CASSQGGVPYNEQFF. The chain links TRBV4-1 to TRBJ2-1; D might be TRBD2 (6 bases). CDR1 is MGHRA, CDR2 YSYEKL, per germline. The CDR3 is 15 residues long. With 1 base removed from V and 2 bases from J, the gap between germline ends came to 9 bases.

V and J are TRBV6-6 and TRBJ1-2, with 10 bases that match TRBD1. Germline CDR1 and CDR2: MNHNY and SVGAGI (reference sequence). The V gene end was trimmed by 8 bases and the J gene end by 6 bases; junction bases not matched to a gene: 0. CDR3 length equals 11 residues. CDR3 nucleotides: TGTGCCAGCGGGACAGGGGATGGCTACACCTTC. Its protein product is CASGTGDGYTF.

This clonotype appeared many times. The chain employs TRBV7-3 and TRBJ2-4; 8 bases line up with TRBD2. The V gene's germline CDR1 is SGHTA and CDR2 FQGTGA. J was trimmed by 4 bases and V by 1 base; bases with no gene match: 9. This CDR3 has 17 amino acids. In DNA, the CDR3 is TGTGCCAGCAGCTTAAAGGGTTTCGGGACTAGTAAAAACATTCAGTACTTC. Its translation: CASSLKGFGTSKNIQYF. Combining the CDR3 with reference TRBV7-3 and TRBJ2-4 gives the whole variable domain GAGVSQTPSNKVTEKGKYVELRCDPISGHTALYWYRQSLGQGPEFLIYFQGTGAADDSGLPNDRFFAVRPEGSVSTLKIQRTERGDSAVYLCASSLKGFGTSKNIQYFGAGTRLSVL.

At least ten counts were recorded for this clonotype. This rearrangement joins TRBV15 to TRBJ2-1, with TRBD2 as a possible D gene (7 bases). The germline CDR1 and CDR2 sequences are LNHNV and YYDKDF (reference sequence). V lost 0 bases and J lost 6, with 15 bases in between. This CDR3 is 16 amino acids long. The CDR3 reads CATSREGGGGFNEQFF. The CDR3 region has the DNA TGTGCCACCAGCAGAGAAGGAGGGGGGGGGTTCAATGAGCAGTTCTTC.

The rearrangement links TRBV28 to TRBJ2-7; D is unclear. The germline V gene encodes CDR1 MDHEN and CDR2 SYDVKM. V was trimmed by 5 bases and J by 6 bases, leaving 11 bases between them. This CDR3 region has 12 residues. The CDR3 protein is CASSVSNREQYF. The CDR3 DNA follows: TGTGCCAGCAGTGTGAGCAATCGCGAGCAGTACTTC.

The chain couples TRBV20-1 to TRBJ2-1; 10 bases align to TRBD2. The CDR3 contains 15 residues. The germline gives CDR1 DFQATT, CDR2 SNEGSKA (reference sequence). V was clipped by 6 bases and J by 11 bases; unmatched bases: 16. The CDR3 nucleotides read TGCAGTGCCCTAGCATCTAGCGGGGGTGATTGGCAGCAGTTCTTC. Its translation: CSALASSGGDWQQFF.

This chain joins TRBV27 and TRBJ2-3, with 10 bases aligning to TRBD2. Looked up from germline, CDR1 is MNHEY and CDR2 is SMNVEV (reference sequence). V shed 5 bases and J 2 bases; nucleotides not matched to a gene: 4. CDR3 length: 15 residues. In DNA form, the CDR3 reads TGTGCCAGCAGTCAGGGACTAGCGTCCACAGATACGCAGTATTTT. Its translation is CASSQGLASTDTQYF.

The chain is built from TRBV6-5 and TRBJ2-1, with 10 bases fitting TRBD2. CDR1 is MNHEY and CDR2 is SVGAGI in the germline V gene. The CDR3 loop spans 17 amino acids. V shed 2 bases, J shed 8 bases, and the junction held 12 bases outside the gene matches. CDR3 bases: TGTGCCAGCAGTTACGGTATTAGCGGGGGGCACCGTGATGAGCAGTTCTTC. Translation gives CASSYGISGGHRDEQFF.

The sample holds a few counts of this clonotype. CDR3 sequence reads: CAWKVGAGSRSSPLHF. The CDR3 DNA is TGTGCCTGGAAGGTGGGGGCCGGCAGCAGGTCTTCACCCCTCCACTTT. The chain couples TRBV30 to TRBJ1-6; D is perhaps TRBD1 (6 bases). Trimming cost V 4 bases and J 9 bases, with 22 bases left between them. The CDR3 extends over 16 amino acids. Germline V CDR1 and CDR2: GTSNPN, SVGIG (reference sequence). Variable domain in full (rest from reference TRBV30 and TRBJ1-6): SQTIHQWPATLVQPVGSPLSLECTVEGTSNPNLYWYRQAAGRGLQLLFYSVGIGQISSEVPQNLSASRPQDRQFILSSKKLLLSDSGFYLCAWKVGAGSRSSPLHFGNGTRLTVT.